This T cell receptor (beta chain) derives from a study of T cell responses to AZD1222 COVID-19 vaccine. Points from the study as a whole: Regions left unmutated in variants are reportedly the target of nearly half of spike-specific TCRs. Seropositive status at baseline applied to only five to seven AZD1222 recipients. Increased Spike-specific TCR breadth and depth were observed after two AZD1222 doses.

About this clone itself: Its antigen remains unidentified.

Looked up from germline, CDR1 is SGHRS and CDR2 is YFSETQ. The CDR3 spans 15 residues. V lost 1 base, J lost 3 bases, and 12 bases lay in between. Some clones are missing from TCRdb's copy, which holds only in-frame ones; the method was immunoSEQ multiplex PCR. This table holds roughly 100,000 clones, 82% found once. V and J are TRBV5-1 and TRBJ2-3, with D possibly matching TRBD2 (6 bases). Sequencing used peripheral blood, obtained on day 0 of AZD1222 vaccination. The receptor comes from an adult in good health. The CDR3 bases are TGCGCCAGCAGCTTGAGGGGACTCGCTACAGATACGCAGTATTTT. Translation gives CASSLRGLATDTQYF.